Listed below are T cell receptor beta chains from one sample, sequenced in a study of T cell repertoires in cytomegalovirus infection. One entry per CDR3 protein, called by TCRdb with MiXCR from the reads. The sample holds around 320,000 distinct CDR3 sequences, 8% to 9.5% seen once. The sequenced sample consisted of PBMCs. The receptors here all came from a human donor in good health (CMV status not recorded). Some clones in this sample may be carry-over from other donors' samples. Each CDR3 is given with its conserved first and last residue. The order of the fields is clone size, J gene, V gene, D gene, CDR3 protein, CDR3 DNA. The D gene is left open where the match is weak. Only part of the rows carry a size: once, few, many, or a class if the clone is expanded.

many	TRBJ1-4	TRBV20-1	.	CSARSPRRQGLNEKLFF	TGCAGTGCTAGATCCCCCCGCCGGCAGGGGCTAAATGAAAAACTGTTTTTT
few	TRBJ2-1	TRBV6-2/TRBV6-3	.	CASSYLGIIHEQFF	TGTGCCAGCAGTTACTTGGGCATAATCCATGAGCAGTTCTTC
.	TRBJ2-1	TRBV4-2	TRBD2	CASSQVSGGRNEQFF	TGTGCCAGCAGCCAAGTTAGCGGGGGGCGCAATGAGCAGTTCTTC
few	TRBJ2-1	TRBV5-4	.	CASSLGGFPNEQFF	TGTGCCAGCAGCTTGGGGGGCTTTCCCAATGAGCAGTTCTTC
many	TRBJ1-5	TRBV7-2	TRBD1	CASSRGQGRGSNQPQHF	TGTGCCAGCAGCAGAGGACAGGGGCGAGGAAGCAATCAGCCCCAGCATTTT
few	TRBJ1-2	TRBV2	.	CASSDPRGYGYTF	TGTGCCAGCAGTGACCCCCGGGGTTATGGCTACACCTTC
many	TRBJ1-5	TRBV28	TRBD1	CASRTDRDRQPQHF	TGTGCCAGCCGAACCGACAGGGACAGACAGCCCCAGCATTTT
many	TRBJ2-7	TRBV12-3/TRBV12-4	TRBD1	CASSSRQGVHEQYF	TGTGCCAGCAGTTCTCGACAGGGTGTCCACGAGCAGTACTTC
many	TRBJ2-7	TRBV25-1	.	CASSGQTVNYEQYF	TGTGCCAGCAGTGGACAGACAGTGAACTACGAGCAGTACTTC
many	TRBJ2-7	TRBV29-1	TRBD2	CSVSGRYSEYEQYF	TGCAGCGTTAGCGGGAGGTACAGTGAGTACGAGCAGTACTTC
many	TRBJ2-1	TRBV7-2	.	CASSLWPSEQFF	TGTGCCAGCAGCTTATGGCCTAGTGAGCAGTTCTTC
few	TRBJ2-1	TRBV7-2	.	CASSPSTPGEQFF	TGTGCCAGCAGCCCCTCAACCCCCGGTGAGCAGTTCTTC
many	TRBJ1-5	TRBV19	.	CASSEGAGPQHF	TGTGCCAGTAGCGAAGGAGCTGGGCCCCAGCATTTT
few	TRBJ2-2	TRBV9	TRBD1	CASSVAGTGSTGELFF	TGTGCCAGCAGCGTGGCCGGGACAGGGTCCACCGGGGAGCTGTTTTTT
.	TRBJ1-5	TRBV7-9	.	CASSPLISNSNQPQHF	TGTGCCAGCAGCCCCCTAATTAGCAATAGCAATCAGCCCCAGCATTTT
.	TRBJ1-3	TRBV20-1	TRBD1	CSARKSGQVGNTIYF	TGCAGTGCTAGAAAGTCGGGACAGGTTGGAAACACCATATATTTT
many	TRBJ2-2	TRBV6-2/TRBV6-3	TRBD2	CASRPTGRDTGELFF	TGTGCCAGCAGGCCTACCGGGAGGGACACCGGGGAGCTGTTTTTT
few	TRBJ2-2	TRBV7-2	.	CASSFQGYPGELFF	TGTGCCAGCAGCTTCCAAGGATACCCCGGGGAGCTGTTTTTT
many	TRBJ2-2	TRBV7-2	TRBD2	CASSFSGRANTGELFF	TGTGCCAGCAGCTTTAGCGGGAGGGCGAACACCGGGGAGCTGTTTTTT
many	TRBJ1-3	TRBV7-8	TRBD1	CASSLGIGRGRGNTIYF	TGTGCCAGCAGCTTAGGAATCGGCAGGGGGCGCGGAAACACCATATATTTT
few	TRBJ2-2	TRBV5-1	TRBD2	CASSLASSGSVGELFF	TGCGCCAGCAGCTTGGCCTCTAGCGGGAGCGTCGGGGAGCTGTTTTTT
.	TRBJ2-1	TRBV4-3	.	CASSQDGGENEQFF	TGCGCCAGCAGCCAAGATGGGGGAGAAAATGAGCAGTTCTTC